One and the same sample provided the 32 T cell receptor beta chains below, sequenced in a study of blood T cell repertoires in COVID-19. Assay: immunoSEQ multiplex PCR; the TCRdb copy retains only in-frame clones and omits some. The table has 200,000 to 250,000 clones, 75% to 90% seen once; the top ten hold over 3%. Sequenced material: peripheral blood. The receptors derive from a woman under 40 who had recovered from COVID-19.

Comments on this clone: Different DNA sequences within this sample yield the same CDR3. The genes are TRBV5-1 and TRBJ2-1; 8 nucleotides agree with TRBD1. CDR1 is SGHRS, CDR2 YFSETQ, per germline. The CDR3 spans 14 residues. J lost 6 bases, V lost 4 bases, and 6 bases had no gene match. The CDR3 nucleotides read TGCGCCAGCAGCCTTGGACAGGGCGGCAATGAGCAGTTCTTC. Residues: CASSLGQGGNEQFF.

The rearrangement joins TRBV19 to TRBJ1-4; the D is unclear. Germline V gene lookup returns CDR1 LNHDA and CDR2 SQIVND (reference sequence). This CDR3 contains 14 residues. V was cut by 8 bases and J by 8 bases, with 18 bases left in between. The CDR3 DNA reads TGTGCCAGTTCGGACTTTCAGAATCCGGAAAAACTGTTTTTT. Protein: CASSDFQNPEKLFF.

The sample holds many counts of this clone. The chain combines TRBV9 with TRBJ1-2; TRBD1 matches at 9 bases. This CDR3 region has 15 residues. V lost 4 bases, J lost 4 bases, and 8 bases stayed unmatched. CDR1 and CDR2 from the germline V gene are SGDLS and YYNGEE. The CDR3 DNA sequence: TGTGCCAGCAGCATCACGACAGGGGGTAGCTATGGCTACACCTTC. This encodes CASSITTGGSYGYTF.

The J gene is TRBJ1-1, the V gene TRBV5-1; perhaps TRBD1 as D (5 bases). The ends were cut back, 1 base at V and 8 bases at J, with 9 bases in the middle. CDR3 size: 12 residues. The germline CDR1 and CDR2 sequences are SGHRS and YFSETQ. CDR3 nucleotide sequence: TGCGCCAGCAGCTTGTGGGGCCCGGAAGCTTTCTTT. This encodes CASSLWGPEAFF.

This clone was counted a few times. The genes are TRBV5-5 and TRBJ1-4; no clear D. The V gene's germline CDR1 is SGHKS and CDR2 YYEKEE (reference sequence). V was cut by 4 bases and J by 8 bases, with 15 bases left in between. This CDR3 comprises 14 residues. CDR3 DNA sequence: TGTGCCAGCAGCCCGGGTACACGTAACGAAAAACTGTTTTTT. Its translation is CASSPGTRNEKLFF.

The chain carries TRBV9 and TRBJ2-3; 8 positions agree with TRBD2. From germline, CDR1 is SGDLS and CDR2 YYNGEE. The J segment lost 4 bases and the V segment lost 7 bases, leaving 11 bases of the junction unmatched. This CDR3 has 15 amino acids. The CDR3 nucleotides are TGTGCCAGCCCAGCTCTTAAGCGGGGGTCAGATACGCAGTATTTT. Translated, it gives CASPALKRGSDTQYF.

CDR3 loop: CASSRLLAANEQFF. CDR3 in DNA: TGTGCCAGCTCACGCCTACTAGCGGCCAATGAGCAGTTCTTC. This chain joins TRBV18 and TRBJ2-1, with TRBD2 identical over 8 bases. V dropped 4 bases and J dropped 6; count of bases not matched to a gene: 5. CDR1 and CDR2 (germline): KGHSH, LQKENI. CDR3 length: 14 residues. Combining the CDR3 with reference TRBV18 and TRBJ2-1 gives the whole variable domain NAGVMQNPRHLVRRRGQEARLRCSPMKGHSHVYWYRQLPEEGLKFMVYLQKENIIDESGMPKERFSAEFPKEGPSILRIQQVVRGDSAAYFCASSRLLAANEQFFGPGTRLTVL.

The chain employs TRBV5-4 and TRBJ2-5; 7 nucleotides agree with TRBD2. This CDR3 spans 15 amino acids. V was clipped by 1 base and J by 1 base; unmatched bases: 4. The germline CDR1 and CDR2 sequences are SGHNT and YYREEE (reference sequence). DNA for the CDR3: TGTGCCAGCAGCTTGAGCGGGACGGTCCAAGAGACCCAGTACTTC. Amino acids: CASSLSGTVQETQYF.

The chain employs TRBV2 and TRBJ1-5; no reliable D call. V was clipped by 8 bases and J by 3 bases, with 17 bases between them. In germline, CDR1 is SNHLY, CDR2 FYNNEI. The CDR3 is 15 amino acids. CDR3 protein: CASADGQTINQPQHF. The CDR3 DNA sequence: TGTGCCAGCGCCGACGGGCAGACTATCAATCAGCCCCAGCATTTT. The entire variable domain, with the rest obtained from reference TRBV2 and TRBJ1-5, is as follows: EPEVTQTPSHQVTQMGQEVILRCVPISNHLYFYWYRQILGQKVEFLVSFYNNEISEKSEIFDDQFSVERPDGSNFTLKIRSTKLEDSAMYFCASADGQTINQPQHFGDGTRLSIL.

The rearrangement uses TRBV6-6 and TRBJ1-5; TRBD1 might be the D (6 bases). Germline CDR1 MNHNY, CDR2 SVGAGI (reference sequence). The CDR3 length is 15 residues. V gave up 7 bases and J gave up 0 bases, with 13 bases separating them. This CDR3 is CASKGGMGSNQPQHF. In DNA, the CDR3 is TGTGCCAGCAAGGGGGGGATGGGTAGCAATCAGCCCCAGCATTTT.

The CDR3 DNA sequence: TGTGCCAGCAGCACAACAGGGTTCTATGGCTACACCTTC. Its translation is CASSTTGFYGYTF. This chain links TRBV11-2 with TRBJ1-2, with D possibly matching TRBD1 (6 bases). The CDR3 length is 13 residues. CDR1 is SGHAT, CDR2 FQNNGV, per germline. V gave up 5 bases and J gave up 4 bases, with 11 bases separating them.

The chain carries TRBV6-5 and TRBJ2-3, with 7 bases aligning to TRBD2. The CDR3 consists of 14 residues. V gave up 8 bases and J gave up 9 bases; unmatched junction bases: 14. CDR1 and CDR2 from the germline V gene are MNHEY and SVGAGI. The CDR3 DNA reads TGTGCCAGCTCCCACCCCGGGGAGGGCCGGACGCAGTATTTT. Translated, it gives CASSHPGEGRTQYF.

V and J are TRBV4-1 and TRBJ2-7, with TRBD1 matching over 10 bases. This CDR3 spans 13 amino acids. V shed 5 bases and J 5 bases; nucleotides not matched to a gene: 3. CDR1 and CDR2 (germline): MGHRA, YSYEKL. CDR3 coding DNA: TGCGCCAGCAGCGTCGGACAGGGGGACGAGCAGTACTTC. Translation gives CASSVGQGDEQYF.

This chain links TRBV7-9 with TRBJ2-6, with D unresolved. The CDR3 totals 17 residues. The germline CDR1 and CDR2 sequences are SEHNR and FQNEAQ (reference sequence). V lost 6 bases to trimming and J lost 0 bases, with 15 bases between them. Written as DNA, the CDR3 is TGTGCCAGCAGGCTTGGGCAGTTGAACTCTGGGGCCAACGTCCTGACTTTC. It specifies CASRLGQLNSGANVLTF.

The chain combines TRBV5-4 with TRBJ2-3; 10 bases are shared with TRBD2. V lost 4 bases, J lost 3 bases, and 8 bases stayed unmatched. Germline V gene lookup returns CDR1 SGHNT and CDR2 YYREEE (reference sequence). The CDR3 is 16 amino acids. The CDR3 region has the DNA TGTGCCAGCAGCCTTCGGACTAGCGGACTAACAGATACGCAGTATTTT. Translating gives CASSLRTSGLTDTQYF. Drawing the rest from reference TRBV5-4 and TRBJ2-3, the complete variable domain is ETGVTQSPTHLIKTRGQQVTLRCSSQSGHNTVSWYQQALGQGPQFIFQYYREEENGRGNFPPRFSGLQFPNYSSELNVNALELDDSALYLCASSLRTSGLTDTQYFGPGTRLTVL.

The chain couples TRBV5-1 to TRBJ2-1; 12 bases are shared with TRBD2. The V segment lost 8 bases and the J segment 7 bases; nucleotides outside the gene matches: 13. This CDR3 spans 16 amino acids. CDR1 SGHRS and CDR2 YFSETQ come from the germline V gene. The CDR3 loop reads CASTPLAGGVTNEQFF. The CDR3 DNA is TGCGCCAGTACTCCGCTAGCGGGGGGGGTTACAAATGAGCAGTTCTTC.

This chain joins TRBV29-1 and TRBJ2-1, with 12 bases matching TRBD2. Germline CDR1 and CDR2: SQVTM and ANQGSEA. This CDR3 contains 15 residues. The ends lost 1 base at V and 2 bases at J; junction bases unmatched: 0. CDR3 coding DNA: TGCAGCGTTGAAGGGACTAGCGGGGCCTACAATGAGCAGTTCTTC. Translating it yields CSVEGTSGAYNEQFF.

V and J are TRBV2 and TRBJ1-4; no reliable D call. The germline V gene has CDR1 SNHLY and CDR2 FYNNEI. Trimming removed 6 bases at V and 8 bases at J, with 13 bases between. This CDR3 is built from 13 residues. CDR3 nucleotides: TGTGCCAGCAGAACGGGAGTTGGGGAAAAACTGTTTTTT. Protein sequence: CASRTGVGEKLFF.

The chain couples TRBV30 to TRBJ1-4, with a tentative D call TRBD1 (5 bases). The V end lost 0 bases, the J end lost 8 bases, and 19 bases lay between the germline ends. CDR1 and CDR2 from the germline V gene are GTSNPN and SVGIG (reference sequence). The CDR3 runs 16 residues. The CDR3 nucleotides read TGTGCCTGGAGTGTACATACCGGCAGGGTTAACGAAAAACTGTTTTTT. Translating gives CAWSVHTGRVNEKLFF.

The V gene is TRBV11-2, the J gene TRBJ1-2; D is unresolved. V lost 5 bases and J lost 3, with 13 bases in between. This CDR3 spans 14 amino acids. Germline values: CDR1 SGHAT, CDR2 FQNNGV. CDR3 sequence: CASSPRGGYYGYTF. The DNA of the CDR3 is TGTGCCAGCAGCCCCCGGGGAGGGTACTATGGCTACACCTTC.

The V call is TRBV13, the J call TRBJ2-7; tentative D call: TRBD2 (6 bases). The CDR3 is 15 residues long. V was trimmed by 7 bases and J by 2 bases, leaving 18 bases between them. Germline assignment: CDR1 PRHDT and CDR2 FYEKMQ (reference sequence). The CDR3 spells CASTSLAAAPYEQYF. The CDR3 nucleotides are TGTGCCAGCACATCATTAGCGGCAGCCCCCTACGAGCAGTACTTC.

The chain recombines TRBV6-5 with TRBJ2-3; 7 positions agree with TRBD2. The CDR3 spans 15 residues. Germline trimming cut 8 bases from V and 0 bases from J; bases unmatched to any gene: 8. Germline CDR1 is MNHEY and CDR2 is SVGAGI. The CDR3 spells CASCIRGVSTDTQYF. The CDR3 DNA reads as TGTGCCAGCTGTATCCGGGGGGTTAGCACAGATACGCAGTATTTT.

The chain has TRBV30 and TRBJ1-2, with 7 bases aligning to TRBD1. Germline V gene data show CDR1 as GTSNPN and CDR2 as SVGIG (reference sequence). The CDR3 runs 14 residues. V trimming: 5 bases; J trimming: 4 bases; junction bases outside the gene matches: 10. The CDR3 DNA reads as TGTGCCTGGGTCGACAGGGTGGTGCCCTATGGCTACACCTTC. It is translated as CAWVDRVVPYGYTF.

This chain connects TRBV11-3 to TRBJ1-3; D not certain. The CDR3 totals 12 residues. Germline values: CDR1 SGHNT, CDR2 YENEEA. With 5 bases removed from V and 2 bases from J, the gap between germline ends came to 4 bases. The CDR3 coding sequence is TGTGCCAGCAGCGAGCCTGGAAACACCATATATTTT. Amino acid sequence: CASSEPGNTIYF.

On this clone: The sample contains more than one DNA sequence encoding this CDR3. The genes are TRBV5-1 and TRBJ2-3; unclear D gene. Per germline, CDR1 SGHRS and CDR2 YFSETQ. Trimming took 0 bases from V and 1 from J, leaving 3 bases between them. The CDR3 extends over 13 amino acids. The CDR3 DNA follows: TGCGCCAGCAGCTTGGGAGGCACAGATACGCAGTATTTT. Amino acid sequence: CASSLGGTDTQYF.

CDR3 nucleotide sequence: TGTGCCAGCCGGGGTGTTTGGGACACTGAAGCTTTCTTT. Amino acid sequence: CASRGVWDTEAFF. The rearrangement joins TRBV27 to TRBJ1-1, with D hard to call. Trimming took 8 bases from V and 3 from J, leaving 13 bases between them. Germline V gene data show CDR1 as MNHEY and CDR2 as SMNVEV (reference sequence). This CDR3 comprises 13 residues.

CDR3 DNA sequence: TGTGCCAGCAGCTTACGGGATTCACCCCTCCACTTT. Its translation: CASSLRDSPLHF. The gene calls are TRBV7-9 and TRBJ1-6; D not certain. Germline CDR1 reads SEHNR; CDR2 reads FQNEAQ (reference sequence). The V end was cut by 2 bases, the J end by 8 bases, with 4 bases between. The CDR3 sequence is 12 residues long.

V gene TRBV12-2 combines with J gene TRBJ2-7; TRBD2, as called in the table, went unchecked against the DNA. TRBV12-2 is classified as a pseudogene. The CDR3 is 18 amino acids. CDR3 bases: TGTGCAAGTCGCTTAGCGGCGCGGGGGGCCTGTAATTGCTACGAGCAGTACTTC. It codes for CASRLAARGACNCYEQYF.

V gene TRBV5-1 combines with J gene TRBJ2-7, with 9 bases lining up with TRBD1. The CDR3 sequence is 15 residues long. Germline values: CDR1 SGHRS, CDR2 YFSETQ. V shed 2 bases, J shed 2 bases, and the junction held 5 bases outside the gene matches. The CDR3 is CASSLQGALTYEQYF. As DNA, the CDR3 is TGCGCCAGCAGCTTACAGGGGGCCTTGACCTACGAGCAGTACTTC.

CDR3 amino acids: CASSLSRTGDGYTF. Here the CDR3 DNA reads TGTGCCAGCAGCTTATCTCGGACAGGGGATGGCTACACCTTC. The rearrangement joins TRBV11-2 to TRBJ1-2; TRBD1 agrees at 9 bases. This CDR3 has 14 amino acids. Germline assignment: CDR1 SGHAT and CDR2 FQNNGV. J lost 6 bases, V lost 2 bases, and 4 bases had no gene match.

Turning to this clone: Other nucleotide sequences in the sample specify the same CDR3. The rearrangement uses TRBV7-6 and TRBJ2-3; 9 bases fit TRBD1. The length of the CDR3 is 14 residues. Germline CDR1 and CDR2: SGHVS and FNYEAQ. J gave up 4 bases and V 3 bases, and 2 bases lay outside the gene matches. This CDR3 is CASSLGTGSDTQYF. CDR3 nucleotide sequence: TGTGCCAGCAGCTTGGGGACAGGGTCAGATACGCAGTATTTT.

The sample holds one count of this clone. The CDR3 loop reads CASSLAGQTYNSPLHF. Written as DNA, the CDR3 is TGTGCCAGCAGCCTCGCAGGACAGACGTATAATTCACCCCTCCACTTT. This chain links TRBV3-1 (or the pseudogene TRBV3-2) with TRBJ1-6, with D perhaps TRBD1 (6 bases). Germline V gene sequence: CDR1 LGHDT, CDR2 YNNKEL (reference sequence). The CDR3 is made up of 16 amino acids. V was cut by 4 bases and J by 4 bases, with 14 bases left in between.